The 29 T cell receptor beta chains below were found in one sample sequenced in a study of regulatory dendritic cells for organ transplantation. TCRdb's table, derived via immunoSEQ multiplex PCR, lists solely in-frame clones and lacks some. Of some 35,000 clones detected, roughly 91% appear once; the ten largest clones hold under 0.075%. The sequenced material came from naive CD4+ T cells from blood. Subset of the sample: CD45RA+ naive T cells. The receptors were sampled from a human donor in good health.

V gene TRBV5-8 combines with J gene TRBJ2-3; no clear D gene. The ends were cut back, 4 bases at V and 6 bases at J, with 12 bases in the middle. Germline V gene lookup returns CDR1 SGHTS and CDR2 YDEGEE. The length of the CDR3 is 13 residues. The CDR3 bases are TGTGCCAGCAGCGACACACGGATGGATACGCAGTATTTT. This gives the protein CASSDTRMDTQYF.

This clone has just one count. The chain combines TRBV28 with TRBJ2-7, with 7 bases aligning to TRBD2. This CDR3 spans 15 amino acids. The V gene's germline CDR1 is MDHEN and CDR2 SYDVKM. V dropped 8 bases and J dropped 0; count of bases not matched to a gene: 10. The CDR3 reads CASEVAGVSSYEQYF. In DNA form, the CDR3 reads TGTGCCAGCGAAGTCGCGGGAGTGAGCTCCTACGAGCAGTACTTC.

The chain employs TRBV6-1 and TRBJ2-3; 7 bases are shared with TRBD2. Germline V gene sequence: CDR1 MNHNS, CDR2 SASEGT. The CDR3 is 15 residues long. V lost 7 bases and J lost 2; bases outside the gene matches: 9. CDR3 DNA sequence: TGTGCCAGCATTTCCCAGGGAGGGCTCACAGATACGCAGTATTTT. Translating it yields CASISQGGLTDTQYF.

J is TRBJ2-5 and V is TRBV28; 11 bases fit TRBD2. The V segment lost 4 bases and the J segment 3 bases; nucleotides outside the gene matches: 1. There are 14 residues in the CDR3. The germline CDR1 and CDR2 sequences are MDHEN and SYDVKM. CDR3 bases: TGTGCCAGCAGTTATAGCGGGAGGGAAGAGACCCAGTACTTC. Its translation is CASSYSGREETQYF.

The rearrangement joins TRBV29-1 to TRBJ2-7, with 13 bases aligning to TRBD2. The germline gives CDR1 SQVTM, CDR2 ANQGSEA. The CDR3 spans 14 residues. V shed 6 bases, J shed 3 bases, and the junction held 5 bases outside the gene matches. This CDR3 is CSVLRTSGGYEQYF. The CDR3 nucleotides are TGCAGCGTCCTCCGGACTAGCGGGGGCTACGAGCAGTACTTC.

The chain recombines TRBV9 with TRBJ1-2; a possible D gene is TRBD1 (5 bases). Per germline, CDR1 SGDLS and CDR2 YYNGEE. The CDR3 is 15 residues long. The V gene lost 4 bases and the J gene lost 5 bases, with 18 bases spanning the gap. Here the CDR3 DNA reads TGTGCCAGCAGCCCCATAGGGACTGCCAGTTATGGCTACACCTTC. Amino acid sequence: CASSPIGTASYGYTF.

The table lists this clone with a count of one. The rearrangement joins TRBV5-4 to TRBJ1-5; D not certain. Trimming took off 2 bases at V and 6 bases at J, with 6 bases between the two ends. The CDR3 runs 12 residues. CDR1 and CDR2 from the germline V gene are SGHNT and YYREEE (reference sequence). For the CDR3, the DNA is TGTGCCAGCAGCTTTCGAGGTCAGCCCCAGCATTTT. Translation: CASSFRGQPQHF.

V is TRBV15 and J is TRBJ1-4, with 7 bases matching TRBD1. The ends lost 5 bases at V and 8 bases at J; junction bases unmatched: 14. Per germline, CDR1 LNHNV and CDR2 YYDKDF (reference sequence). This CDR3 contains 16 residues. This CDR3 reads CATSSTKTGSGEKLFF. Here the CDR3 DNA reads TGTGCCACCAGCTCCACGAAGACAGGGTCGGGGGAAAAACTGTTTTTT.

J is TRBJ2-5 and V is TRBV29-1, with D uncertain. The V end was cut by 6 bases, the J end by 5 bases, with 19 bases between. The germline gives CDR1 SQVTM, CDR2 ANQGSEA. The CDR3 runs 14 residues. CDR3 DNA: TGCAGCGTGCCTTTTTTTGATGGCCGGGAGACCCAGTACTTC. Translated: CSVPFFDGRETQYF.

The V and J genes are TRBV7-6 and TRBJ1-1, with D unresolved. Trimming removed 1 base at V and 7 bases at J, with 16 bases between. The CDR3 sequence is 15 residues long. Germline V gene data show CDR1 as SGHVS and CDR2 as FNYEAQ. The chain's CDR3 is CASSLGGRVEDEAFF. The DNA for the CDR3 is TGTGCCAGCAGCTTAGGCGGTAGGGTGGAGGATGAAGCTTTCTTT.

V usage is TRBV28 and J usage is TRBJ1-4, with 8 bases matching TRBD1. Germline V gene data show CDR1 as MDHEN and CDR2 as SYDVKM. The CDR3 extends over 15 amino acids. Losses at the gene ends were 5 bases for V and 5 bases for J; bases not matched to a gene: 7. For the CDR3, the DNA is TGTGCCAGCAGTCCCTCAGGGGGCGCAAATGAAAAACTGTTTTTT. Residues: CASSPSGGANEKLFF. The full variable domain, in which reference TRBV28 and TRBJ1-4 provide the parts outside the CDR3, is DVKVTQSSRYLVKRTGEKVFLECVQDMDHENMFWYRQDPGLGLRLIYFSYDVKMKEKGDIPEGYSVSREKKERFSLILESASTNQTSMYLCASSPSGGANEKLFFGSGTQLSVL.

The J gene is TRBJ1-1, the V gene TRBV2, with D possibly TRBD1 on 5 matching bases. Germline CDR1 and CDR2: SNHLY and FYNNEI. The CDR3 is made up of 13 amino acids. Trimming removed 7 bases from V and 3 bases from J, with 12 bases in between. The DNA of the CDR3 is TGTGCCAGCATCGTCGAGACAGACACTGAAGCTTTCTTT. This codes for CASIVETDTEAFF.

The V gene is TRBV19, the J gene TRBJ1-1; 7 bases map to TRBD1. The CDR3 has 16 residues. Germline V CDR1 and CDR2: LNHDA, SQIVND (reference sequence). V lost 7 bases, J lost 2 bases, and 13 bases stayed unmatched. The CDR3 reads CASIYRTGITNTEAFF. CDR3 coding DNA: TGTGCCAGTATTTACCGGACAGGAATTACCAACACTGAAGCTTTCTTT.

The chain couples TRBV7-6 to TRBJ2-2; D might be TRBD2 (5 bases). The CDR3 totals 17 residues. CDR1 and CDR2 (germline): SGHVS, FNYEAQ. V was clipped by 1 base and J by 4 bases, with 16 bases between them. The CDR3 DNA sequence: TGTGCCAGCAGCTTAGGGACCGACCGGGCGGGCACCGGGGAGCTGTTTTTT. Translation: CASSLGTDRAGTGELFF.

The gene calls are TRBV5-4 and TRBJ2-3, with D hard to call. The germline V gene encodes CDR1 SGHNT and CDR2 YYREEE (reference sequence). CDR3 length equals 18 residues. Trimming shortened V by 0 bases and J by 1 base, and 18 bases separated the two germline ends. DNA for the CDR3: TGTGCCAGCAGCTTGGGGGCCGGCGGCGGTAGACGCACAGATACGCAGTATTTT. Protein sequence: CASSLGAGGGRRTDTQYF.

This rearrangement joins TRBV13 to TRBJ2-1; 10 bases match TRBD1. The V and J ends lost 6 bases and 7 bases, in that order; junction bases with no gene match: 21. Looked up from germline, CDR1 is PRHDT and CDR2 is FYEKMQ (reference sequence). The CDR3 spans 19 residues. CDR3 region: CASRRTGSGSGQGWNEQFF. The CDR3 DNA follows: TGTGCCAGCAGGAGAACGGGGAGTGGGTCGGGACAGGGGTGGAATGAGCAGTTCTTC. Together with reference TRBV13 and TRBJ2-1, the CDR3 gives the full variable domain: AAGVIQSPRHLIKEKRETATLKCYPIPRHDTVYWYQQGPGQDPQFLISFYEKMQSDKGSIPDRFSAQQFSDYHSELNMSSLELGDSALYFCASRRTGSGSGQGWNEQFFGPGTRLTVL.

This chain connects TRBV20-1 to TRBJ1-2; D remains ambiguous. CDR1 and CDR2 (germline): DFQATT, SNEGSKA (reference sequence). This CDR3 is built from 10 residues. The V end lost 5 bases, the J end lost 2 bases, and 3 bases lay between the germline ends. CDR3 nucleotide sequence: TGCAGTGCTGGCAACTATGGCTACACCTTC. Its translation is CSAGNYGYTF.

The rearrangement uses TRBV7-2 and TRBJ1-2, with 8 bases aligning to TRBD1. The CDR3 sequence is 13 residues long. The germline V gene encodes CDR1 SGHTA and CDR2 FQGNSA. Germline trimming cut 3 bases from V and 5 bases from J; bases unmatched to any gene: 2. The DNA of the CDR3 is TGTGCCAGCAGCTTCGGACAGGGTTATGGCTACACCTTC. Its protein is CASSFGQGYGYTF.

This chain joins TRBV18 and TRBJ2-7, with 7 bases matching TRBD1. The CDR3 extends over 14 amino acids. CDR1 is KGHSH and CDR2 is LQKENI in the germline V gene. Trimming at V came to 2 bases and at J to 0 bases, leaving 1 base not matched to a gene. As DNA, the CDR3 is TGTGCCAGCTCACCAGGGACAGTCTCCTACGAGCAGTACTTC. This translates into CASSPGTVSYEQYF. Full variable domain (remainder filled in from reference TRBV18 and TRBJ2-7): NAGVMQNPRHLVRRRGQEARLRCSPMKGHSHVYWYRQLPEEGLKFMVYLQKENIIDESGMPKERFSAEFPKEGPSILRIQQVVRGDSAAYFCASSPGTVSYEQYFGPGTRLTVT.

This clone was observed a few times. This chain links TRBV28 with TRBJ1-6, with TRBD1 matching 9 bases. In germline, CDR1 is MDHEN, CDR2 SYDVKM. Losses at the gene ends were 6 bases for V and 5 bases for J; bases not matched to a gene: 2. This CDR3 has 14 amino acids. CDR3 nucleotides: TGTGCCAGCAGGGGGACAGGGAATAATTCACCCCTCCACTTT. It translates to CASRGTGNNSPLHF.

The rearrangement joins TRBV7-7 to TRBJ2-2; 13 bases fit TRBD2. The length of the CDR3 is 14 residues. CDR1 SSHAT and CDR2 FNYEAQ come from the germline V gene (reference sequence). The CDR3 DNA reads as TGTGCTAGCCAGACTAGCGGGAGGACCGGGGAGCTGTTTTTT. It encodes CASQTSGRTGELFF.

The chain joins TRBV7-9 to TRBJ2-3; 7 bases agree with TRBD1. The CDR3 runs to 16 residues. The trim removed 7 bases at V and 0 bases at J, leaving 10 bases unmatched. CDR1 is SEHNR and CDR2 is FQNEAQ in the germline V gene (reference sequence). The CDR3 is CASTTPDRESTDTQYF. The DNA of the CDR3 is TGTGCCAGCACCACACCCGACAGGGAAAGCACAGATACGCAGTATTTT.

This chain uses TRBV30 with TRBJ1-6, with 8 bases fitting TRBD1. V shed 3 bases and J 7 bases; nucleotides not matched to a gene: 2. In germline, CDR1 is GTSNPN, CDR2 SVGIG (reference sequence). The CDR3 totals 13 residues. CDR3 nucleotide sequence: TGTGCCTGGAGAGCAGGGGGCAATTCACCCCTCCACTTT. Its translation: CAWRAGGNSPLHF.

The genes are TRBV7-8 and TRBJ2-1; 8 bases are shared with TRBD1. The trim removed 4 bases at V and 6 bases at J, leaving 8 bases unmatched. The germline CDR1 and CDR2 sequences are SGHVS and FQNEAQ. This CDR3 comprises 15 residues. CDR3 loop: CASSSQGQVTNEQFF. The CDR3 region has the DNA TGTGCCAGCAGCTCCCAGGGACAGGTGACCAATGAGCAGTTCTTC.

V is TRBV5-6 and J is TRBJ2-6; possible D gene TRBD1, 5 bases. V was cut by 2 bases and J by 4 bases, with 10 bases left in between. The CDR3 totals 15 residues. CDR1 and CDR2 from the germline V gene are SGHDT and YYEEEE. In nucleotides, the CDR3 is TGTGCCAGCAGCTTTAGGGGTGGCGGGGCCAACGTCCTGACTTTC. It codes for CASSFRGGGANVLTF.

This clone was picked up a small number of times. The CDR3: CASSPPGEPQHF. CDR3 nucleotide sequence: TGTGCCAGCAGCCCGCCGGGGGAGCCCCAGCATTTT. This rearrangement joins TRBV7-6 to TRBJ1-5; D is perhaps TRBD1 (5 bases). The CDR3 is 12 amino acids. Germline values: CDR1 SGHVS, CDR2 FNYEAQ. V was cut by 5 bases and J by 8 bases, with 10 bases left in between.

This chain links TRBV2 with TRBJ2-1; D call uncertain. V shed 6 bases and J shed 5 bases, with 17 bases lying between them. There are 15 residues in the CDR3. CDR1 and CDR2 (germline): SNHLY, FYNNEI. CDR3 region: CASSANYPGNNEQFF. The CDR3 coding sequence is TGTGCCAGCAGCGCAAATTACCCAGGAAACAATGAGCAGTTCTTC.

This chain joins TRBV7-6 and TRBJ2-5; D remains unclear. Germline V gives CDR1 SGHVS, CDR2 FNYEAQ. With 5 bases removed from V and 4 bases from J, the gap between germline ends came to 11 bases. The CDR3 totals 13 residues. The CDR3 protein is CASSPNLGETQYF. CDR3 DNA: TGTGCCAGCAGCCCCAACCTGGGAGAGACCCAGTACTTC.

This clone has only one observation. V is TRBV6-1 and J is TRBJ2-5; unclear D gene. With 2 bases removed from V and 4 bases from J, the gap between germline ends came to 8 bases. Germline V gene sequence: CDR1 MNHNS, CDR2 SASEGT. The length of the CDR3 is 13 residues. The CDR3 sequence: CASSEQMVETQYF. For the CDR3, the DNA is TGTGCCAGCAGTGAACAGATGGTAGAGACCCAGTACTTC.